Listed here are 16 T cell receptor beta chains from one sample, sequenced in a study of shared clonotypes between healthy human individuals. Sequencing used immunoSEQ multiplex PCR; TCRdb keeps in-frame clones, though not all of them. The sample contains 2 million to 2.5 million clones, approximately 90% of which appear only once. The sequencing input was naive CD4+ T cells from PBMCs. The subset is: CD45RA+ positively selected. The receptors stem from a man aged 18 to 29 in good health. Some clones in this sample may be carry-over from other donors' samples.

V and J are TRBV5-4 and TRBJ2-7, with 9 bases identical to TRBD2. The CDR3 totals 15 residues. V gave up 4 bases and J gave up 5 bases; unmatched junction bases: 10. Germline CDR1 reads SGHNT; CDR2 reads YYREEE (reference sequence). The CDR3 sequence is CASSVLAAGGNEQYF. CDR3 nucleotides: TGTGCCAGCAGCGTGCTCGCAGCGGGGGGTAACGAGCAGTACTTC.

The rearrangement joins TRBV29-1 to TRBJ1-2; D may be TRBD1 (6 bases). Trimming removed 6 bases at V and 6 bases at J, with 11 bases between. The CDR3 loop spans 11 amino acids. Per the germline V gene, CDR1 is SQVTM and CDR2 is ANQGSEA. DNA for the CDR3: TGCAGCGTAGGGGGTGGCCATGGCTACACCTTC. Translating it yields CSVGGGHGYTF.

The sample holds a few counts of this clone. The chain uses TRBV2 and TRBJ1-5; D remains unclear. CDR3 length: 14 amino acids. The V and J ends lost 4 bases and 6 bases respectively, with 13 bases between them. Per the germline V gene, CDR1 is SNHLY and CDR2 is FYNNEI. The CDR3 bases are TGTGCCAGCAGTGGACCCAGGCAAGGTCAGCCCCAGCATTTT. Amino acid sequence: CASSGPRQGQPQHF.

The V and J genes are TRBV4-1 and TRBJ1-2; TRBD1 might be the D (5 bases). V gave up 3 bases and J gave up 4 bases, with 18 bases separating them. The CDR3 consists of 16 residues. Germline loops: CDR1 MGHRA, CDR2 YSYEKL. Here the CDR3 reads CASSHLGGGRSYGYTF. The DNA of the CDR3 is TGCGCCAGCAGCCACCTAGGCGGGGGGAGGTCCTATGGCTACACCTTC.

This chain connects TRBV7-3 to TRBJ2-7; 7 nucleotides agree with TRBD1. In germline, CDR1 is SGHTA, CDR2 FQGTGA. V shed 5 bases and J 0 bases; nucleotides not matched to a gene: 7. The CDR3 spans 15 residues. The CDR3 bases are TGTGCCAGCAGCCCAGGGACAGAAAGCTCCTACGAGCAGTACTTC. This gives the protein CASSPGTESSYEQYF. The full variable domain, rest sourced from reference TRBV7-3 and TRBJ2-7, is GAGVSQTPSNKVTEKGKYVELRCDPISGHTALYWYRQSLGQGPEFLIYFQGTGAADDSGLPNDRFFAVRPEGSVSTLKIQRTERGDSAVYLCASSPGTESSYEQYFGPGTRLTVT.

This chain links TRBV6-4 with TRBJ1-4; D unresolved. V dropped 1 base and J dropped 0 bases, with 21 bases sitting between them. Per the germline V gene, CDR1 is MRHNA and CDR2 is SNTAGT. The CDR3 contains 20 residues. CDR3 region: CASSDYTVAAHPATNEKLFF. CDR3 DNA sequence: TGTGCCAGCAGTGACTATACCGTGGCAGCACACCCTGCAACTAATGAAAAACTGTTTTTT.

The chain employs TRBV5-1 and TRBJ1-3; D might be TRBD1 (6 bases). The germline CDR1 and CDR2 sequences are SGHRS and YFSETQ. The CDR3 is made up of 15 amino acids. Trimming shortened V by 0 bases and J by 3 bases, and 10 bases separated the two germline ends. CDR3 DNA sequence: TGCGCCAGCAGCTTGGGGGGGCAGCTTGGAAACACCATATATTTT. Its protein product is CASSLGGQLGNTIYF. The variable domain in full, with the rest retrieved from reference TRBV5-1 and TRBJ1-3, is KAGVTQTPRYLIKTRGQQVTLSCSPISGHRSVSWYQQTPGQGLQFLFEYFSETQRNKGNFPGRFSGRQFSNSRSEMNVSTLELGDSALYLCASSLGGQLGNTIYFGEGSWLTVV.

In the case of this clone: Other DNA sequences in the same sample also yield this CDR3. The chain links TRBV5-6 to TRBJ2-7, with 11 bases that match TRBD1. V gave up 3 bases and J gave up 1 base; unmatched junction bases: 3. The CDR3 has 15 residues. The germline V gene has CDR1 SGHDT and CDR2 YYEEEE. As DNA, the CDR3 is TGTGCCAGCAGCTCCGGGACAGGGGGTTCCTACGAGCAGTACTTC. Translation: CASSSGTGGSYEQYF.

The V gene is TRBV5-1, the J gene TRBJ1-1; D remains unclear. Germline values: CDR1 SGHRS, CDR2 YFSETQ. V shed 0 bases and J shed 1 base, with 10 bases lying between them. The length of the CDR3 is 15 residues. The CDR3 sequence: CASSLGSGTNTEAFF. The DNA of the CDR3 is TGCGCCAGCAGCTTGGGTTCAGGAACGAACACTGAAGCTTTCTTT.

The chain couples TRBV4-1 to TRBJ2-1; D not certain. Trimming took off 4 bases at V and 6 bases at J, with 19 bases between the two ends. The CDR3 totals 16 residues. In germline, CDR1 is MGHRA, CDR2 YSYEKL. The CDR3 DNA reads TGCGCCAGCAGCCCCCCCGATCGACTTCCTGGCAATGAGCAGTTCTTC. It encodes CASSPPDRLPGNEQFF.

A word on this clone: In the same sample, other DNA sequences code for this CDR3. The DNA for the CDR3 is TGTGCCAGCAGCTTAAGGTTTCACGAGCAGTACTTC. This translates into CASSLRFHEQYF. The rearrangement joins TRBV13 to TRBJ2-7; D gene uncertain. The CDR3 sequence is 12 residues long. From germline, CDR1 is PRHDT and CDR2 FYEKMQ (reference sequence). Trimming left V 2 bases short and J 5 bases short, with 7 bases between. Full variable domain (remainder filled in from reference TRBV13 and TRBJ2-7): AAGVIQSPRHLIKEKRETATLKCYPIPRHDTVYWYQQGPGQDPQFLISFYEKMQSDKGSIPDRFSAQQFSDYHSELNMSSLELGDSALYFCASSLRFHEQYFGPGTRLTVT.

Details on this clone: This sample also contains other DNA sequences that code for the same CDR3. This sequence joins TRBV19 and TRBJ2-2; 12 nucleotides align to TRBD2. The junction had 6 bases not matched to a gene; V was cut back by 6 bases and J by 4 bases. This CDR3 is 16 amino acids long. Germline CDR1 is LNHDA and CDR2 is SQIVND (reference sequence). In DNA form, the CDR3 reads TGTGCCAGTAGCAACCGACTAGCGGGAGTCACCGGGGAGCTGTTTTTT. Translating gives CASSNRLAGVTGELFF. Supplemented by reference TRBV19 and TRBJ2-2, the full variable domain reads DGGITQSPKYLFRKEGQNVTLSCEQNLNHDAMYWYRQDPGQGLRLIYYSQIVNDFQKGDIAEGYSVSREKKESFPLTVTSAQKNPTAFYLCASSNRLAGVTGELFFGEGSRLTVL.

The chain uses TRBV7-2 and TRBJ2-3; a possible D gene is TRBD1 (5 bases). Trimming cost V 5 bases and J 2 bases, with 14 bases left between them. This CDR3 has 15 residues. Per the germline V gene, CDR1 is SGHTA and CDR2 is FQGNSA. The CDR3 sequence: CASSATGFSTDTQYF. The CDR3 coding sequence is TGTGCCAGCAGCGCCACAGGTTTCTCCACAGATACGCAGTATTTT. The full variable domain, completed using reference TRBV7-2 and TRBJ2-3, is GAGVSQSPSNKVTEKGKDVELRCDPISGHTALYWYRQSLGQGLEFLIYFQGNSAPDKSGLPSDRFSAERTGGSVSTLTIQRTQQEDSAVYLCASSATGFSTDTQYFGPGTRLTVL.

V is TRBV11-2 and J is TRBJ2-2; 7 positions agree with TRBD1. The CDR3 extends over 16 amino acids. With V trimmed by 5 bases and J by 2 bases, 8 bases remained unmatched. Germline V gives CDR1 SGHAT, CDR2 FQNNGV. CDR3 protein: CASSAMGQSNTGELFF. The DNA for the CDR3 is TGTGCCAGCAGCGCCATGGGACAGTCCAACACCGGGGAGCTGTTTTTT.

The DNA of the CDR3 is TGTGCCAGCTCAGCGACCGGGACAGGGGTCTACGAGCAGTACTTC. This codes for CASSATGTGVYEQYF. This chain connects TRBV18 to TRBJ2-7, with 10 bases identical to TRBD1. The CDR3 contains 15 residues. Germline V gives CDR1 KGHSH, CDR2 LQKENI. V shed 5 bases, J shed 3 bases, and the junction held 7 bases outside the gene matches.

This chain connects TRBV19 to TRBJ2-2; D is undetermined. The CDR3 is 13 residues long. Between the trimmed V and J ends, which lost 8 bases and 8 bases, there was a span of 15 bases. CDR1 and CDR2 (germline): LNHDA, SQIVND (reference sequence). The chain's CDR3 is CASGGVDPGELFF. The CDR3 DNA follows: TGTGCCAGTGGCGGCGTGGACCCTGGGGAGCTGTTTTTT.